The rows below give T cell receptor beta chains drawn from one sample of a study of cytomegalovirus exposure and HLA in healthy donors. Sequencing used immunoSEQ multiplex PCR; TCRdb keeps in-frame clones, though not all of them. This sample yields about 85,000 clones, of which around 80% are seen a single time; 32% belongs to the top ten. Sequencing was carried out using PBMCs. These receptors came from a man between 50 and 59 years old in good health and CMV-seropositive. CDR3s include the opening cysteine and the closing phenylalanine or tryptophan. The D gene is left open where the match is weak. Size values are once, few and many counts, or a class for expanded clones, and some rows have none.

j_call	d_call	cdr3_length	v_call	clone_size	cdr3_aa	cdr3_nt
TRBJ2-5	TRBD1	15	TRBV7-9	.	CASSPRQGSGETQYF	TGTGCCAGCAGCCCCAGACAGGGAAGTGGGGAGACCCAGTACTTC
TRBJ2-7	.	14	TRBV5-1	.	CASRPGESSYEQYF	TGCGCCAGCAGGCCGGGGGAGAGCTCCTACGAGCAGTACTTC
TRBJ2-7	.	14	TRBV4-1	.	CASSQEQGSYEQYF	TGCGCCAGCAGCCAAGAACAGGGATCCTACGAGCAGTACTTC
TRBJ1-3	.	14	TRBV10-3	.	CAISELNSGNTIYF	TGTGCCATCAGTGAACTGAACTCTGGAAACACCATATATTTT
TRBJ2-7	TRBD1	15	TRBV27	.	CASTPDRATAYEQYF	TGTGCCAGCACCCCCGACAGGGCAACGGCCTACGAGCAGTACTTC
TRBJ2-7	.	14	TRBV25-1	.	CASSEFVAAYEQYF	TGTGCCAGCAGTGAATTTGTAGCGGCATACGAGCAGTACTTC
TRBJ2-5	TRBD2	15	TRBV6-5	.	CASSHGGLEEETQYF	TGTGCCAGCAGTCACGGGGGACTAGAAGAAGAGACCCAGTACTTC
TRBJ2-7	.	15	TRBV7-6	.	CASSLAPGQSYEQYF	TGTGCCAGCAGCCTGGCCCCGGGACAATCCTACGAGCAGTACTTC
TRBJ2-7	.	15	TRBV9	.	CASSVAMGASEEQYF	TGTGCCAGCAGCGTAGCTATGGGGGCATCGGAAGAGCAGTACTTC
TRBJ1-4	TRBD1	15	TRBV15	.	CATREAGQVTTKLFF	TGTGCCACCAGAGAAGCGGGACAGGTAACAACCAAACTGTTTTTT
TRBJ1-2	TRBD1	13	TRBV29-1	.	CSARTGPNYGYTF	TGCAGCGCTCGGACAGGGCCCAACTATGGCTACACCTTC
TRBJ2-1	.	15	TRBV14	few	CASSQVGGAYNEQFF	TGTGCCAGCAGCCAAGTTGGCGGTGCCTACAATGAGCAGTTCTTC
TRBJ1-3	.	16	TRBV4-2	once	CASSQVWRGPGNTIYF	TGTGCCAGCAGCCAAGTATGGAGGGGACCTGGAAACACCATATATTTT
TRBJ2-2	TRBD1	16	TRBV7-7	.	CASSFRTGGDTGELFF	TGTGCTAGCAGCTTCAGGACAGGGGGAGACACCGGGGAGCTGTTTTTT
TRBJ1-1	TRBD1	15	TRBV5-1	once	CASSWNSGTDTEAFF	TGCGCCAGCAGCTGGAACTCCGGGACAGACACTGAAGCTTTCTTT
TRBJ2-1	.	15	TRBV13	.	CASSLRGRAYNEQFF	TGTGCCAGCAGCTTAAGAGGCAGGGCCTACAATGAGCAGTTCTTC
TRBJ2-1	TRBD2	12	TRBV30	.	CAFSGSGDEQFF	TGTGCTTTCTCTGGGAGCGGGGATGAGCAGTTCTTC
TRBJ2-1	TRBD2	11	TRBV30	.	CAWSEGLVEFF	TGTGCCTGGAGTGAGGGACTAGTTGAGTTCTTC
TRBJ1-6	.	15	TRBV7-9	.	CASSLGGLWDSPLHF	TGTGCCAGCAGCTTAGGAGGCTTGTGGGATTCACCCCTCCACTTT
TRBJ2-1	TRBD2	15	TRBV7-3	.	CASSPLAGGGIEQFF	TGTGCCAGCAGCCCGCTAGCGGGAGGAGGCATTGAGCAGTTCTTC
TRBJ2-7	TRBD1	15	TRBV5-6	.	CASSLDRDFINEQYF	TGTGCCAGCAGCTTAGACAGGGATTTCATCAACGAGCAGTACTTC
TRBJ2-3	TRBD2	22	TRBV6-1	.	CASSEGRRSLGLAGNETDTQYF	TGTGCCAGCAGTGAAGGGAGAAGAAGCCTCGGACTAGCGGGAAATGAAACAGATACGCAGTATTTT
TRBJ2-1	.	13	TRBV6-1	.	CASLTQGNNEQFF	TGTGCCAGCTTAACCCAGGGGAACAATGAGCAGTTCTTC
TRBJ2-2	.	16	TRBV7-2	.	CASTPNGGTNTGELFF	TGTGCCAGCACCCCGAACGGGGGAACGAACACCGGGGAGCTGTTTTTT
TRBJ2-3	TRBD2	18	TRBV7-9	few	CASSLPFRLAGVTDTQYF	TGTGCCAGCAGCTTACCCTTCCGACTAGCGGGAGTCACAGATACGCAGTATTTT
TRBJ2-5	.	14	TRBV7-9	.	CASSFPGILETQYF	TGTGCCAGCAGCTTCCCAGGGATTCTCGAGACCCAGTACTTC
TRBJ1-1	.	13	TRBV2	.	CASSETPNTEAFF	TGTGCCAGCAGTGAGACACCTAACACTGAAGCTTTCTTT
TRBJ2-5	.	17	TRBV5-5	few	CASSGEESTGWQETQYF	TGTGCCAGCAGCGGAGAGGAAAGCACGGGGTGGCAAGAGACCCAGTACTTC
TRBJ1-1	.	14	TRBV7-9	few	CSSSFLTADTEAFF	TGTTCCAGCAGCTTTTTGACAGCAGACACTGAAGCTTTCTTT
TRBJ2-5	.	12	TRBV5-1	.	CASSTDWETQYF	TGCGCCAGCAGCACCGACTGGGAGACCCAGTACTTC
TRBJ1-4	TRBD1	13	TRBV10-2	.	CAASRRQGEKLFF	TGCGCCGCCTCGAGGAGACAGGGGGAAAAACTGTTTTTT
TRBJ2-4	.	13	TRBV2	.	CASSGGNGNSQYF	TGTGCCAGCAGTGGCGGGAACGGGAACAGTCAGTACTTC
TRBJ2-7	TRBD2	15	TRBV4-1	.	CASRVSGTSSGEQYF	TGCGCCAGCAGGGTGTCCGGGACTAGCTCGGGGGAGCAGTACTTC
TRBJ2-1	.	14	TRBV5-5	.	CASSLVQGNNEQFF	TGTGCCAGCAGCTTGGTTCAGGGGAACAATGAGCAGTTCTTC
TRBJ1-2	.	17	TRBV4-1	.	CASSQPTGTTRGNGYTF	TGCGCCAGCAGCCAACCCACAGGGACCACAAGGGGCAATGGCTACACCTTC
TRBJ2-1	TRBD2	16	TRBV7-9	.	CASKNGVSGVYNEQFF	TGTGCCAGCAAAAACGGGGTCAGCGGGGTCTACAATGAGCAGTTCTTC
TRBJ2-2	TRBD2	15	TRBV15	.	CATRSAGANTGELFF	TGTGCCACCCGGTCTGCGGGAGCTAACACCGGGGAGCTGTTTTTT
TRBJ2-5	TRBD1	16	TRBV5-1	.	CASSPVEDRVQETQYF	TGCGCCAGCAGCCCAGTTGAGGACAGGGTCCAAGAGACCCAGTACTTC
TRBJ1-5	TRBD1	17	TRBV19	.	CASSNWDRGNGNQPQHF	TGTGCCAGTAGTAATTGGGACAGGGGGAATGGCAATCAGCCCCAGCATTTT
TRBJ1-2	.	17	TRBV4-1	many	CASQPDRTHSYTYGYTF	TGCGCCAGCCAACCCGACAGGACCCATTCTTATACCTATGGCTACACCTTC
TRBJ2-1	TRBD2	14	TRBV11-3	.	CASMLAGVNGEQFF	TGTGCCAGCATGCTAGCGGGAGTGAATGGTGAGCAGTTCTTC
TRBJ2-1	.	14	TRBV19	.	CASSMWVAQTDQFF	TGTGCCAGTAGTATGTGGGTAGCCCAAACGGATCAGTTCTTC
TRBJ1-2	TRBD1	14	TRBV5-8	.	CASRHRDRGFGYTF	TGTGCCAGCAGACACCGGGACAGGGGCTTTGGCTACACCTTC
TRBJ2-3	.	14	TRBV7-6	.	CASSLAGATDTQYF	TGTGCCAGCAGCTTAGCGGGAGCTACAGATACGCAGTATTTT
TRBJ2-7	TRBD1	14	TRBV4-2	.	CASSQGQGAYEQYF	TGTGCCAGCAGCCAGGGACAGGGAGCCTACGAGCAGTACTTC
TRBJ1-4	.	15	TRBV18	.	CASSQGGRGSGKLFF	TGTGCCAGCTCACAAGGAGGAAGAGGTTCTGGAAAACTGTTTTTT
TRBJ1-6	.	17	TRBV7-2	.	CASSLVRGTYYNSPLHF	TGTGCCAGCAGCTTAGTCCGTGGGACTTACTATAATTCACCCCTCCACTTT
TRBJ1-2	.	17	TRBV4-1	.	CASSEGGPQGGHYGYTF	TGCGCCAGCAGCGAAGGCGGCCCCCAAGGAGGGCACTATGGCTACACCTTC
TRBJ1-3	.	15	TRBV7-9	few	CSSTPQRSVGNTIYF	TGTTCCAGCACCCCCCAGAGGTCGGTTGGAAACACCATATATTTT
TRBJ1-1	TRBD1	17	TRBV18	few	CASSRNWDSLMNTEAFF	TGTGCCAGCTCACGGAACTGGGACAGCTTAATGAACACTGAAGCTTTCTTT
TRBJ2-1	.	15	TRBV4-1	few	CASRRAGPVGNEQFF	TGCGCCAGCAGACGGGCGGGGCCAGTGGGCAATGAGCAGTTCTTC
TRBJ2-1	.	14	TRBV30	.	CAWSVRGRTNEQFF	TGTGCCTGGAGTGTACGAGGGAGGACTAATGAGCAGTTCTTC
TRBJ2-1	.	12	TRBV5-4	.	CASSTDSNEQFF	TGTGCCAGCAGCACTGACAGCAATGAGCAGTTCTTC
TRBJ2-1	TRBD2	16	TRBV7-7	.	CASSSGRGLAVNEQFF	TGTGCCAGCAGCTCGGGGCGGGGACTAGCGGTCAATGAGCAGTTCTTC